This is a list of T cell receptor beta chains from one sample in a study of T cell responses to AZD1222 COVID-19 vaccine. Clones were read by immunoSEQ multiplex PCR, and TCRdb kept only the in-frame ones, dropping some. The data hold about 130,000 clones, with more than 80% observed a single time. The sample in question was peripheral blood, obtained 28 days after the second AZD1222 dose. These receptors originate from an adult who received the AZD1222 COVID-19 vaccine. Each CDR3 is given without its conserved first and last residue. D genes are given only for firm matches. The size entry is marked missing in some rows and otherwise reads once, few, many or a size class.

j_gene: TRBJ2-1
abundance: NA
len: 11
d_gene: NA
v_gene: TRBV6-4
CDR3aa: ASSDWGGNEQF

j_gene: TRBJ2-3
abundance: NA
len: 12
d_gene: NA
v_gene: TRBV7-2
CDR3aa: ASSLSLAPDTQY

j_gene: TRBJ2-7
abundance: NA
len: 12
d_gene: TRBD2
v_gene: TRBV5-4
CDR3aa: ASSLAGGGPQQY

j_gene: TRBJ2-1
abundance: NA
len: 13
d_gene: NA
v_gene: TRBV5-1
CDR3aa: ASSLEPVSEDEQF

j_gene: TRBJ2-7
abundance: NA
len: 10
d_gene: NA
v_gene: TRBV11-1
CDR3aa: ASSLALDEQY

j_gene: TRBJ1-6
abundance: NA
len: 15
d_gene: NA
v_gene: TRBV3-1/TRBV3-2
CDR3aa: ASSQGGIQADNSPLH

j_gene: TRBJ2-7
abundance: NA
len: 13
d_gene: NA
v_gene: TRBV28
CDR3aa: ASSTPGTVSYEQY

j_gene: TRBJ1-2
abundance: NA
len: 14
d_gene: NA
v_gene: TRBV2
CDR3aa: ASSLPGPNRVYGYT

j_gene: TRBJ2-5
abundance: once
len: 9
d_gene: NA
v_gene: TRBV20-1
CDR3aa: SATFQETQY

j_gene: TRBJ1-1
abundance: few
len: 11
d_gene: NA
v_gene: TRBV28
CDR3aa: ASSFSRVAEAF

j_gene: TRBJ2-1
abundance: once
len: 14
d_gene: TRBD1
v_gene: TRBV27
CDR3aa: ASSPFGTGGLNEQF

j_gene: TRBJ1-4
abundance: once
len: 11
d_gene: NA
v_gene: TRBV21-1
CDR3aa: ASSKGGIEKLF

j_gene: TRBJ2-3
abundance: few
len: 15
d_gene: NA
v_gene: TRBV28
CDR3aa: ASSLTATRQSTDTQY

j_gene: TRBJ1-1
abundance: NA
len: 16
d_gene: TRBD1
v_gene: TRBV5-1
CDR3aa: ASSLTTGTGALGTEAF

j_gene: TRBJ1-1
abundance: NA
len: 12
d_gene: NA
v_gene: TRBV6-5
CDR3aa: ASSPTGLNTEAF

j_gene: TRBJ2-2
abundance: NA
len: 16
d_gene: TRBD2
v_gene: TRBV5-4
CDR3aa: ASSLGLAGGRITGELF

j_gene: TRBJ1-1
abundance: NA
len: 11
d_gene: NA
v_gene: TRBV6-5
CDR3aa: ASSYLQGTEAF

j_gene: TRBJ1-6
abundance: NA
len: 13
d_gene: TRBD1
v_gene: TRBV2
CDR3aa: ASSLSGTDNSPLH

j_gene: TRBJ1-5
abundance: NA
len: 15
d_gene: NA
v_gene: TRBV19
CDR3aa: ASSIPGWEGSNQPQH

j_gene: TRBJ2-3
abundance: NA
len: 14
d_gene: TRBD2
v_gene: TRBV5-4
CDR3aa: ASSLASGGFSDTQY

j_gene: TRBJ2-7
abundance: NA
len: 11
d_gene: NA
v_gene: TRBV9
CDR3aa: ASSVGDSYEQY

j_gene: TRBJ2-3
abundance: NA
len: 13
d_gene: TRBD2
v_gene: TRBV2
CDR3aa: ASRLLAGYTDTQY

j_gene: TRBJ1-1
abundance: NA
len: 13
d_gene: TRBD1
v_gene: TRBV10-3
CDR3aa: AIRSQGAMNTEAF